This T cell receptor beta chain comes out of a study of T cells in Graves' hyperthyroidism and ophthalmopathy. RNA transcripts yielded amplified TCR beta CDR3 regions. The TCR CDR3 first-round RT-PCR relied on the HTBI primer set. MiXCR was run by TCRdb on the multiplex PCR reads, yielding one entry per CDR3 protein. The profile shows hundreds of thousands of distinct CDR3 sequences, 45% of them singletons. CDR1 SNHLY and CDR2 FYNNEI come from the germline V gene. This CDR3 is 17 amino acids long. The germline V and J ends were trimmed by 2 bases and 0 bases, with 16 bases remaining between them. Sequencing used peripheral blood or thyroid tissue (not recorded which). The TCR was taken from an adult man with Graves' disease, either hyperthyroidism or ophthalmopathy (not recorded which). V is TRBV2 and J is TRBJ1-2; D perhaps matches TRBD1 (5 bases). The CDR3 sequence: CASSEYEGAVPNYGYTF. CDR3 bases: TGTGCCAGCAGTGAATATGAAGGGGCAGTCCCTAACTATGGCTACACCTTC.